This record concerns one T cell receptor (beta chain) sequence. The sample belongs to a study of T cell changes during pregnancy in multiple sclerosis. Repertoires were generated with immunoSEQ multiplex PCR, while TCRdb's copy carries only in-frame clones and drops some. The sample comprises tens of thousands of clones, roughly 92% of which are singletons, and less than 3.5% rests with the top ten. CDR3 length: 14 amino acids. V lost 1 base and J lost 3; bases outside the gene matches: 0. Germline-derived CDR1 and CDR2 are MGHRA and YSYEKL. The receptor's source is a female donor in good health, enrolled as a control in a pregnancy study. The chain combines TRBV4-1 with TRBJ2-5; 9 nucleotides line up with TRBD2. Sequencing used peripheral blood, obtained in the third trimester of pregnancy. In DNA, the CDR3 is TGCGCCAGCAGCCAAGCTAGCGGGAAAGAGACCCAGTACTTC. The encoded protein is CASSQASGKETQYF.